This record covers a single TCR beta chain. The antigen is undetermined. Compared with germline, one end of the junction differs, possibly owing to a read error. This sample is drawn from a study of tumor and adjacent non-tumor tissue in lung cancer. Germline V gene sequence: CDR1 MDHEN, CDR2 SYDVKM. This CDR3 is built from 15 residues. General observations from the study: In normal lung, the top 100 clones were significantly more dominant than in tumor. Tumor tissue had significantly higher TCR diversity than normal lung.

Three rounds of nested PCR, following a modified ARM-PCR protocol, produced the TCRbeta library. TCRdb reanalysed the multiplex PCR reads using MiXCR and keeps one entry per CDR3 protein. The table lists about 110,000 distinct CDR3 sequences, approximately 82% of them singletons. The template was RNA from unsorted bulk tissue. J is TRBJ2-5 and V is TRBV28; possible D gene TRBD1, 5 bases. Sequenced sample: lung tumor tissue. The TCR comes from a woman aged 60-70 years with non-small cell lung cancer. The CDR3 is CASSYAGQAGETQCF. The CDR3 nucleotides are TGTGCCAGCAGTTACGCCGGACAAGCAGGAGAGACCCAGTGCTTC.